What follows are 27 T cell receptor beta chains derived from one specimen sequenced in a study of control samples from healthy donors and cancer patients. The table came from immunoSEQ multiplex PCR; TCRdb's copy has only in-frame clones and leaves some out. The data show 85,000 to 95,000 clones, more than 75% seen once. Sequenced: blood. Source of these receptors: a woman aged 55-75 years in good health.

In this sample, this clone turned up a few times. The chain carries TRBV27 and TRBJ1-4; 11 nucleotides line up with TRBD1. Germline V gene lookup returns CDR1 MNHEY and CDR2 SMNVEV (reference sequence). The ends lost 6 bases at V and 7 bases at J; junction bases unmatched: 1. This CDR3 comprises 13 residues. The CDR3 reads CASRGQGVEKLFF. The CDR3 nucleotides are TGTGCCAGCAGGGGACAGGGGGTTGAAAAACTGTTTTTT.

V gene TRBV11-2 combines with J gene TRBJ2-7; 7 nucleotides align to TRBD1. The ends lost 4 bases at V and 6 bases at J; junction bases unmatched: 6. The CDR3 length is 13 residues. The germline V gene has CDR1 SGHAT and CDR2 FQNNGV. The DNA for the CDR3 is TGTGCCAGCAGCTCGGTAGGGGGCGTCGAGCAGTACTTC. Its protein is CASSSVGGVEQYF.

The chain is built from TRBV15 and TRBJ2-7; maybe TRBD1 (7 bases). The germline V and J ends were trimmed by 1 base and 5 bases, with 15 bases remaining between them. This CDR3 is built from 15 residues. Per germline, CDR1 LNHNV and CDR2 YYDKDF (reference sequence). The CDR3 here is CATSRAQGGFHEQYF. The CDR3 region has the DNA TGTGCCACCAGCAGAGCTCAGGGGGGTTTCCACGAGCAGTACTTC.

This sequence joins TRBV27 and TRBJ2-1; 8 nucleotides agree with TRBD2. With V trimmed by 0 bases and J by 6 bases, 7 bases remained unmatched. The CDR3 has 16 amino acids. The germline CDR1 and CDR2 sequences are MNHEY and SMNVEV (reference sequence). As DNA, the CDR3 is TGTGCCAGCAGTTTATCTGCTCTAGCGGGCCCCAATGAGCAGTTCTTC. Its protein is CASSLSALAGPNEQFF.

V usage is TRBV7-6 and J usage is TRBJ2-7; the D is unclear. The CDR3 has 15 residues. Germline assignment: CDR1 SGHVS and CDR2 FNYEAQ. V dropped 4 bases and J dropped 0 bases, with 13 bases sitting between them. CDR3 bases: TGTGCCAGCAGCTCCTGGGAAGGGCTCTCCTACGAGCAGTACTTC. Translating it yields CASSSWEGLSYEQYF.

The chain combines TRBV27 with TRBJ2-1, with a weak D call TRBD1 (5 bases). CDR1 MNHEY and CDR2 SMNVEV come from the germline V gene (reference sequence). This CDR3 has 17 residues. Trimming removed 3 bases from V and 3 bases from J, with 18 bases in between. The CDR3 coding sequence is TGTGCCAGCAGTTTGGGCAGGGTCGGGTTTAACTACAATGAGCAGTTCTTC. Residues: CASSLGRVGFNYNEQFF.

This sequence joins TRBV2 and TRBJ2-4; D gene ambiguous. Germline CDR1 and CDR2: SNHLY and FYNNEI. This CDR3 contains 11 residues. The V and J ends lost 5 bases and 8 bases respectively, with 7 bases between them. The CDR3 region has the DNA TGTGCCAGCAGTTTGGGCTACATTCAGTACTTC. Its protein is CASSLGYIQYF.

CDR3 protein: CASSYRQGNEKLFF. In nucleotides, the CDR3 is TGTGCCAGCAGTTACCGGCAGGGCAATGAAAAACTGTTTTTT. The V call is TRBV6-5, the J call TRBJ1-4, with D possibly TRBD1 on 5 matching bases. Germline V gene lookup returns CDR1 MNHEY and CDR2 SVGAGI. Trimming took 2 bases from V and 5 from J, leaving 9 bases between them. CDR3 length: 14 amino acids.

The chain links TRBV6-5 to TRBJ2-1; D is possibly TRBD1 (5 bases). Germline CDR1 is MNHEY and CDR2 is SVGAGI. There are 14 residues in the CDR3. The V and J ends lost 11 bases and 0 bases respectively, with 14 bases between them. CDR3: CAGAVRGSYNEQFF. CDR3 coding DNA: TGTGCCGGGGCCGTAAGGGGCTCCTACAATGAGCAGTTCTTC.

V usage is TRBV6-5 and J usage is TRBJ1-1; TRBD1 aligns across 7 bases. CDR1 MNHEY and CDR2 SVGAGI come from the germline V gene. The junction had 10 bases not matched to a gene; V was cut back by 6 bases and J by 3 bases. The CDR3 covers 15 residues. The CDR3 region has the DNA TGTGCCAGCAGCGCACTGACAGGGAGGGACACTGAAGCTTTCTTT. It is translated as CASSALTGRDTEAFF.

The rearrangement uses TRBV12-3 or TRBV12-4 and TRBJ1-5; D may be TRBD1 (5 bases). Trimming removed 1 base from V and 9 bases from J, with 10 bases in between. The CDR3 is 13 residues long. This CDR3 is CASSLEGDRPQHF. CDR3 bases: TGTGCCAGCAGTTTAGAAGGGGACCGGCCCCAGCATTTT.

The J gene is TRBJ2-2, the V gene TRBV6-6; TRBD2 matches at 8 bases. The CDR3 totals 15 residues. Germline loops: CDR1 MNHNY, CDR2 SVGAGI (reference sequence). The V gene end was trimmed by 6 bases and the J gene end by 4 bases; junction bases not matched to a gene: 7. Here the CDR3 DNA reads TGTGCCAGCAGCACTTCGGGGGGGGGCACCGGGGAGCTGTTTTTT. Its translation: CASSTSGGGTGELFF.

This clone was detected a few times. The chain is built from TRBV11-2 and TRBJ2-5; 10 bases agree with TRBD1. The CDR3 extends over 14 amino acids. V gave up 5 bases and J gave up 4 bases; unmatched junction bases: 4. Germline V gene sequence: CDR1 SGHAT, CDR2 FQNNGV. The CDR3 is CASSPGTGAETQYF. Here the CDR3 DNA reads TGTGCCAGCAGCCCTGGGACAGGGGCAGAGACCCAGTACTTC.

The V gene is TRBV7-2, the J gene TRBJ2-1; D is possibly TRBD2 (6 bases). V was cut by 1 base and J by 0 bases, with 10 bases left in between. The CDR3 has 16 amino acids. Germline CDR1 reads SGHTA; CDR2 reads FQGNSA. CDR3 DNA sequence: TGTGCCAGCAGCTTAGTTCACGGGAGCTCCTACAATGAGCAGTTCTTC. Its protein product is CASSLVHGSSYNEQFF.

The chain recombines TRBV29-1 with TRBJ1-6; 7 bases align to TRBD1. Germline values: CDR1 SQVTM, CDR2 ANQGSEA. There are 12 residues in the CDR3. J was trimmed by 7 bases and V by 6 bases; bases with no gene match: 3. CDR3 sequence: CSVGTANSPLHF. CDR3 in DNA: TGCAGCGTCGGGACAGCAAATTCACCCCTCCACTTT. The full variable domain, with the rest looked up from reference TRBV29-1 and TRBJ1-6, is SAVISQKPSRDICQRGTSLTIQCQVDSQVTMMFWYRQQPGQSLTLIATANQGSEATYESGFVIDKFPISRPNLTFSTLTVSNMSPEDSSIYLCSVGTANSPLHFGNGTRLTVT.

CDR3 protein: CASSLGDRGTTEAFF. CDR3 DNA sequence: TGTGCCAGCAGCTTAGGGGACAGGGGGACCACTGAAGCTTTCTTT. This rearrangement joins TRBV11-2 to TRBJ1-1, with 11 bases lining up with TRBD1. V gave up 1 base and J gave up 4 bases; unmatched junction bases: 2. This CDR3 spans 15 amino acids. Germline assignment: CDR1 SGHAT and CDR2 FQNNGV.

The chain has TRBV19 and TRBJ1-2; D uncertain. V dropped 6 bases and J dropped 3 bases, with 8 bases sitting between them. CDR3 length: 12 residues. The V gene's germline CDR1 is LNHDA and CDR2 SQIVND (reference sequence). CDR3 amino acids: CASRKGDYGYTF. As DNA, the CDR3 is TGTGCCAGTAGGAAAGGAGACTATGGCTACACCTTC.

CDR3 protein: CASSILGSLRPGELFF. The CDR3 nucleotides are TGTGCCAGTAGTATACTCGGGTCCCTCCGTCCCGGGGAGCTGTTTTTT. This chain uses TRBV19 with TRBJ2-2; the D is unclear. The CDR3 is 16 residues long. V was cut by 2 bases and J by 6 bases, with 16 bases left in between. Germline CDR1 LNHDA, CDR2 SQIVND (reference sequence). Using reference TRBV19 and TRBJ2-2 for the parts outside the CDR3, the full variable domain is DGGITQSPKYLFRKEGQNVTLSCEQNLNHDAMYWYRQDPGQGLRLIYYSQIVNDFQKGDIAEGYSVSREKKESFPLTVTSAQKNPTAFYLCASSILGSLRPGELFFGEGSRLTVL.

The rearrangement joins TRBV5-1 to TRBJ1-1, with D tentatively TRBD1 (5 bases). V was trimmed by 0 bases and J by 1 base, leaving 13 bases between them. Germline CDR1 SGHRS, CDR2 YFSETQ. The CDR3 has 16 amino acids. The CDR3 nucleotides are TGCGCCAGCAGCTTGGTAGTTGCAGGGCCGAACACTGAAGCTTTCTTT. Translation gives CASSLVVAGPNTEAFF.

J is TRBJ1-2 and V is TRBV28; the D is unclear. Germline assignment: CDR1 MDHEN and CDR2 SYDVKM. The CDR3 runs to 14 residues. Trimming pared 10 bases from V and 0 bases from J, leaving 15 bases between. The CDR3 DNA is TGTGCCACCCCGGGAGGGCGCCCTAACTATGGCTACACCTTC. Amino acid sequence: CATPGGRPNYGYTF.

CDR3 protein: CASRRGLGTDTQYF. The CDR3 nucleotides read TGTGCCAGCAGACGGGGGCTGGGCACAGATACGCAGTATTTT. The chain is built from TRBV27 and TRBJ2-3; D possibly uses TRBD1 or TRBD2 (6 bases each). The CDR3 length is 14 residues. Germline assignment: CDR1 MNHEY and CDR2 SMNVEV (reference sequence). Trimming removed 6 bases from V and 1 base from J, with 11 bases in between.

The genes are TRBV3-1 (or the pseudogene TRBV3-2) and TRBJ2-7; TRBD2 might be the D (6 bases). This CDR3 spans 14 amino acids. V lost 2 bases, J lost 6 bases, and 14 bases lay in between. CDR1 and CDR2 from the germline V gene are LGHDT and YNNKEL (reference sequence). CDR3 amino acids: CASSQRLGATEQYF. CDR3 DNA sequence: TGTGCCAGCAGCCAAAGACTAGGGGCCACCGAGCAGTACTTC.

The chain joins TRBV2 to TRBJ2-3, with 9 bases lining up with TRBD2. The CDR3 totals 14 residues. After removal of 8 bases from V and 8 bases from J, the junction contained 11 bases not matched to a gene. Per germline, CDR1 SNHLY and CDR2 FYNNEI. The CDR3 loop is CASAGASGAPTQYF. The CDR3 nucleotides read TGTGCCAGCGCTGGTGCTAGCGGGGCGCCTACGCAGTATTTT.

With regard to this clone: The identical CDR3 is also encoded by other nucleotide sequences in the sample. V gene TRBV7-9 combines with J gene TRBJ2-5; D is uncertain. From germline, CDR1 is SEHNR and CDR2 FQNEAQ (reference sequence). Trimming removed 5 bases from V and 1 base from J, with 5 bases in between. The CDR3 consists of 12 residues. As DNA, the CDR3 is TGTGCCAGCAGCCCGATCCAAGAGACCCAGTACTTC. This sequence encodes CASSPIQETQYF.

The chain employs TRBV4-1 and TRBJ2-1; TRBD2 matches at 8 bases. The CDR3 covers 17 residues. The germline V gene encodes CDR1 MGHRA and CDR2 YSYEKL. The V segment lost 3 bases and the J segment 6 bases; nucleotides outside the gene matches: 13. This CDR3 is CASSQAHGGGGLNEQFF. CDR3 sequence (DNA): TGCGCCAGCAGCCAGGCCCACGGGGGCGGGGGGCTCAATGAGCAGTTCTTC.

The chain combines TRBV5-4 with TRBJ1-4; 10 positions match TRBD1. Germline loops: CDR1 SGHNT, CDR2 YYREEE (reference sequence). The CDR3 has 17 residues. V lost 0 bases, J lost 7 bases, and 9 bases stayed unmatched. CDR3 bases: TGTGCCAGCAGCTTGGGGGGGGCGGGGACAGGGGCTGAAAAACTGTTTTTT. It encodes CASSLGGAGTGAEKLFF.

Here the CDR3 DNA reads TGTGCCAGCAGTACCTCGACAGGCCAAAATCAGCCCCAGCATTTT. This gives the protein CASSTSTGQNQPQHF. The chain carries TRBV28 and TRBJ1-5, with a possible D match to TRBD1 (6 bases). The V and J ends lost 5 bases and 4 bases respectively, with 15 bases between them. Germline lookup yields CDR1 MDHEN and CDR2 SYDVKM. The CDR3 contains 15 residues.